Listed below are T cell receptor beta chains from one sample, sequenced in a study of T cell responses to AZD1222 COVID-19 vaccine. Measured with immunoSEQ multiplex PCR; TCRdb has only the in-frame clones, and not every one. The data show about 110,000 clones, just over 85% seen once. The sequencing used peripheral blood, collected on day 0 of AZD1222 vaccination. The receptors originated from an adult in good health. Both conserved end residues are part of each CDR3. D genes are given only for firm matches.

TRBJ1-4,TRBV10-3,TRBD1,CAISGSGTGANEKLFF
TRBJ1-5,TRBV28,.,CASSATGRQPQHF
TRBJ1-5,TRBV29-1,TRBD1,CSVMAGGGNQPQHF
TRBJ2-2,TRBV7-8,TRBD2,CASSLGLAGPTGELFF
TRBJ1-2,TRBV6-2/TRBV6-3,TRBD1,CASSYAGTGGAVVGNGYTF
TRBJ2-3,TRBV29-1,TRBD1,CSVLAGTGVITSTDTQYF
TRBJ1-4,TRBV5-1,.,CASSLAGEKLFF
TRBJ2-5,TRBV12-3/TRBV12-4,.,CASSLAEETQYF
TRBJ1-4,TRBV18,.,CASSPPDGPNEKLFF
TRBJ2-7,TRBV21-1,.,CASSKERRGPHDF
TRBJ2-1,TRBV7-9,.,CASSGTRSSYNEQFF
TRBJ1-6,TRBV6-5,.,CASSYRQNNSPLHF
TRBJ2-2,TRBV2,.,CASSRGTGELFF
TRBJ1-1,TRBV28,.,CASSIIKEAFF
TRBJ1-1,TRBV11-3,.,CASSLGENTEAFF
TRBJ2-7,TRBV6-1,TRBD1,CASSESVQGAYEQYF
TRBJ2-1,TRBV7-9,TRBD2,CASSPSQTSIDEQFF
TRBJ2-2,TRBV9,.,CASSPPGAGGELFF
TRBJ2-7,TRBV5-4,.,CASSFYMDSYEQYF
TRBJ1-6,TRBV19,TRBD1,CASGRDRGNSPLHF
TRBJ1-4,TRBV6-1,.,CASSDREFNEKLFF
TRBJ2-3,TRBV10-3,TRBD2,CATQRERDTDTQYF
TRBJ2-5,TRBV5-5,TRBD2,CASSRAGGPSPIWETQYF
TRBJ1-6,TRBV3-1/TRBV3-2,TRBD1,CASSQDVGGGLNSPLHF
TRBJ2-2,TRBV18,TRBD2,CASSLPTSGVTGELFF
TRBJ1-6,TRBV2,.,CASRGAGGGNSPLHF
TRBJ2-7,TRBV3-1/TRBV3-2,.,CASSRGYDEQYF
TRBJ2-7,TRBV2,.,CASSDQGVDEQYF
TRBJ1-4,TRBV3-1/TRBV3-2,.,CASSQPGRYNEKLFF
TRBJ1-6,TRBV15,.,CATSRVPGQYSPLHF
TRBJ2-3,TRBV5-1,.,CASSGGATSTDTQYF
TRBJ2-7,TRBV7-7,.,CASSRQVGGSYEQYF